This T cell receptor (beta chain) stems from a study of blood T cell repertoires in COVID-19 (dated by TCRdb to 2020 to 2021). A note on the overall study: Samples from collaborators originated in the United States, Italy and Spain and spanned both the acute and convalescent phases of COVID-19. Samples were obtained from the ongoing ImmuneRACE study (first 160 participants) and from about 1,300 subjects provided by 6 global collaborators. The dataset comprised deeply sampled blood TCRbeta repertoires from subjects exposed to, actively infected with, or recovered from COVID-19. The repertoires were released in a freely available public database meant as a resource for research on the immune response to SARS-CoV-2. Where available, HLA class I and class II types were obtained from metadata supplied by the sample provider rather than from assay-based typing. The material from the prospective study consisted of cDNA or gDNA derived from T cells, B-cell-depleted T cells, or PBMCs. Nearly every sample came with metadata listing a de-identified subject ID, COVID-19 status, age in years and sex. Overall study outcomes, separate from this receptor: The quantity of clinical and demographic metadata differed by source and by participant and was supplied without curation.

Trimming takes 3 bases off V and 5 bases off J; junction bases not matched to a gene: 3. Per the germline V gene, SGHRS is the CDR1 and YFSETQ is the CDR2. The CDR3 has 13 amino acids, counting the end cysteine and phenylalanine. The retained sequence is limited to the CDR3, 39 bases, with the frame set at the first base. Concerning this clone itself: Its antigen remains unidentified. Per-base quality was not reported, and no clone a single base away is much larger than it.

TCRbeta CDR3 regions were amplified from genomic DNA using the immunoSEQ Assay, a bias-controlled multiplex PCR. As for the authors' bioinformatics: The number of nucleated cells in each sample was estimated by amplification of reference gene primers within the assay. Sequence reads were collapsed and filtered to measure the absolute abundance of every unique TCRbeta CDR3 rearrangement. For each sample, productive Simpson clonality was calculated as the square root of Simpson's diversity index over productive rearrangements. The table was pulled from immuneACCESS by TCRdb, which kept in-frame rearrangements only. Such tables lose some clones; where checked, under half of the loss comes from unresolved V genes, and the rest has no known cause. V and J calls and clone size are copied from that table; D and trimming were computed from the DNA. This sample gives fewer than 350,000 clones in total; 89% of them show up just once. The top ten clonotypes cover 5% to 5.5% of the sample.

In the prospective study, participants were about 18 to 100 years old, resided in under 30 geographic areas of the United States, and were enrolled through a virtual design. In the prospective study, cohorts were assigned on the basis of participant-reported clinical history obtained from a screening survey and a study questionnaire. Recovered participants in ImmuneRACE Cohort 3 were defined as having two consecutive negative NP/OP PCR tests, clearance from a healthcare professional, or resolution of symptoms. Each participant in the prospective study had whole blood, serum and a nasopharyngeal or oropharyngeal swab collected by mobile phlebotomists. Participants in the prospective study had the option to provide additional blood draws and questionnaires over a roughly 2-month period. Blood samples from the prospective study were shipped frozen or at room temperature prior to DNA extraction.

The sample taken for sequencing was PBMCs or T cells enriched from blood (not recorded which). The receptor chain draws on TRBV5-1 and TRBJ2-5; the junction holds 8 bases that match TRBD1. The clonotype was recovered from a man in his sixties who had recovered from COVID-19. The sequence in DNA is TGCGCCAGCAGCTCACAGGGGGTTGAGACCCAGTACTTC. Translated, this gives CASSSQGVETQYF. The variable domain in full, with residues beyond the CDR3 obtained from the reference TRBV5-1 and TRBJ2-5 genes, is KAGVTQTPRYLIKTRGQQVTLSCSPISGHRSVSWYQQTPGQGLQFLFEYFSETQRNKGNFPGRFSGRQFSNSRSEMNVSTLELGDSALYLCASSSQGVETQYFGPGTRLLVL.